The 22 T cell receptor beta chains listed next were all sequenced from one sample in a study of cytomegalovirus exposure and HLA in healthy donors. Primers: 60 Vbeta forward and 13 Jbeta reverse. The table came from immunoSEQ multiplex PCR; TCRdb's copy has only in-frame clones and leaves some out. In the table there are fewer than 250,000 clones, over 80% of which are singletons. Source material: PBMCs. Receptors were obtained from a man aged 35 to 55 in good health and CMV-seropositive.

The chain has TRBV6-1 and TRBJ2-7, with 8 nucleotides matching TRBD1. With V trimmed by 4 bases and J by 3 bases, 5 bases remained unmatched. The CDR3 is 14 residues long. In germline, CDR1 is MNHNS, CDR2 SASEGT. The CDR3 sequence is CASSVGQGNYEQYF. In DNA form, the CDR3 reads TGTGCCAGCAGTGTAGGACAGGGCAACTACGAGCAGTACTTC.

The rearrangement uses TRBV5-1 and TRBJ1-2; 7 bases agree with TRBD1. CDR1 is SGHRS and CDR2 is YFSETQ in the germline V gene. The CDR3 totals 15 residues. V lost 0 bases and J lost 8; bases outside the gene matches: 10. For the CDR3, the DNA is TGCGCCAGCAGCTTGGTCCAGGGGGAAATCGACGGCTACACCTTC. It yields the protein CASSLVQGEIDGYTF.

The table lists this clone with a count of one. The rearrangement uses TRBV9 and TRBJ1-3; D is unresolved. V was trimmed by 0 bases and J by 4 bases, leaving 11 bases between them. In germline, CDR1 is SGDLS, CDR2 YYNGEE. CDR3 length: 15 amino acids. The CDR3 sequence is CASSVAVGLGNTIYF. Here the CDR3 DNA reads TGTGCCAGCAGCGTAGCGGTTGGGCTCGGAAACACCATATATTTT.

The rearrangement joins TRBV2 to TRBJ1-1, with D possibly TRBD1 on 5 matching bases. There are 14 residues in the CDR3. Germline values: CDR1 SNHLY, CDR2 FYNNEI. With 6 bases removed from V and 1 base from J, the gap between germline ends came to 12 bases. The CDR3 loop reads CASRGGTQNTEAFF. CDR3 DNA: TGTGCCAGCAGGGGAGGGACGCAGAACACTGAAGCTTTCTTT.

The chain joins TRBV2 to TRBJ2-1; 9 nucleotides agree with TRBD1. J was trimmed by 1 base and V by 2 bases; bases with no gene match: 6. From germline, CDR1 is SNHLY and CDR2 FYNNEI. The CDR3 length is 17 residues. The CDR3 here is CASSERTGDSSYNEQFF. As DNA, the CDR3 is TGTGCCAGCAGTGAAAGGACAGGGGATTCGTCCTACAATGAGCAGTTCTTC.

The rearrangement uses TRBV28 and TRBJ2-1, with 7 bases identical to TRBD2. After removal of 3 bases from V and 1 base from J, the junction contained 3 bases not matched to a gene. The CDR3 is made up of 15 amino acids. Looked up from germline, CDR1 is MDHEN and CDR2 is SYDVKM. Written as DNA, the CDR3 is TGTGCCAGCAGTTTTCGGGGGGTTTCCTACAATGAGCAGTTCTTC. Protein product: CASSFRGVSYNEQFF.

The CDR3 DNA reads as TGTGCCTGGGGGACAGCGCCCGGGGTGAATTCACCCCTCCACTTT. The encoded protein is CAWGTAPGVNSPLHF. The chain uses TRBV30 and TRBJ1-6; 7 bases map to TRBD1. Germline V gives CDR1 GTSNPN, CDR2 SVGIG (reference sequence). The CDR3 consists of 15 residues. The junction had 11 bases not matched to a gene; V was cut back by 5 bases and J by 7 bases.

The rearrangement joins TRBV29-1 to TRBJ2-7, with 7 bases that match TRBD1. The CDR3 has 13 amino acids. J gave up 2 bases and V 7 bases, and 8 bases lay outside the gene matches. The germline V gene encodes CDR1 SQVTM and CDR2 ANQGSEA. The CDR3 bases are TGCAGCGCTGGACAGGAATCACCCTACGAGCAGTACTTC. This gives the protein CSAGQESPYEQYF.

This sequence joins TRBV27 and TRBJ2-3; the match to TRBD1 covers 7 bases. CDR3 length equals 15 residues. In germline, CDR1 is MNHEY, CDR2 SMNVEV (reference sequence). V was pared by 2 bases and J by 2 bases, with 4 bases of the junction left unmatched. The CDR3: CASSLRQGHTDTQYF. In DNA form, the CDR3 reads TGTGCCAGCAGTTTAAGACAGGGACACACAGATACGCAGTATTTT.

This chain uses TRBV5-6 with TRBJ1-2, with a tentative D call TRBD1 (5 bases). Germline V gene sequence: CDR1 SGHDT, CDR2 YYEEEE. V gave up 1 base and J gave up 4 bases, with 17 bases separating them. This CDR3 has 16 residues. The chain's CDR3 is CASSLIQRTRLYGYTF. DNA for the CDR3: TGTGCCAGCAGCTTGATACAAAGGACAAGGCTCTATGGCTACACCTTC.

The chain carries TRBV13 and TRBJ2-5; D unresolved. V shed 1 base and J shed 0 bases, with 15 bases lying between them. The CDR3 has 17 amino acids. The V gene's germline CDR1 is PRHDT and CDR2 FYEKMQ (reference sequence). The CDR3 nucleotides read TGTGCCAGCAGCTTAGTTGGCTCCGACTGGAACCAAGAGACCCAGTACTTC. Translation: CASSLVGSDWNQETQYF.

The DNA for the CDR3 is TGTGCCAGCAGTTTATATAGCGGGAGTACCCCAGATACGCAGTATTTT. Encoded protein: CASSLYSGSTPDTQYF. This rearrangement joins TRBV27 to TRBJ2-3; 9 nucleotides agree with TRBD2. Germline V gene lookup returns CDR1 MNHEY and CDR2 SMNVEV (reference sequence). V shed 1 base and J 4 bases; nucleotides not matched to a gene: 6. CDR3 length equals 16 residues.

The V gene is TRBV30, the J gene TRBJ1-1; TRBD1 might be the D (6 bases). V dropped 4 bases and J dropped 3 bases, with 12 bases sitting between them. The germline V gene has CDR1 GTSNPN and CDR2 SVGIG (reference sequence). CDR3 size: 13 residues. CDR3 in DNA: TGTGCCTGGACTTTTTCAGGGGACACTGAAGCTTTCTTT. As protein: CAWTFSGDTEAFF.

This chain connects TRBV7-7 to TRBJ2-1; TRBD2 agrees at 14 bases. The V segment lost 5 bases and the J segment 9 bases; nucleotides outside the gene matches: 6. Germline CDR1 SSHAT, CDR2 FNYEAQ (reference sequence). This CDR3 region has 15 residues. The CDR3 spells CASSPTSGRASEQFF. The CDR3 DNA reads TGTGCCAGCAGCCCGACTAGCGGGAGGGCCAGTGAGCAGTTCTTC. Based on the CDR3 plus reference TRBV7-7 and TRBJ2-1, the full variable domain is GAGVSQSPRYKVTKRGQDVTLRCDPISSHATLYWYQQALGQGPEFLTYFNYEAQPDKSGLPSDRFSAERPEGSISTLTIQRTEQRDSAMYRCASSPTSGRASEQFFGPGTRLTVL.

The V gene is TRBV28, the J gene TRBJ1-4; no reliable D call. The V and J ends lost 4 bases and 6 bases respectively, with 12 bases between them. Germline CDR1 MDHEN, CDR2 SYDVKM. The CDR3 covers 14 residues. The chain's CDR3 is CASSSVGRDEKLFF. In nucleotides, the CDR3 is TGTGCCAGCAGTTCTGTTGGGCGAGATGAAAAACTGTTTTTT.

In this sample, this clone turned up once. The chain is built from TRBV6-1 and TRBJ1-1; D might be TRBD1 (6 bases). V gave up 7 bases and J gave up 4 bases, with 13 bases separating them. CDR3 length equals 13 residues. From germline, CDR1 is MNHNS and CDR2 SASEGT. The CDR3 protein is CASILQGSTEAFF. Written as DNA, the CDR3 is TGTGCCAGCATCCTACAGGGAAGCACTGAAGCTTTCTTT.

The chain couples TRBV27 to TRBJ1-4; perhaps TRBD1 as D (6 bases). Germline V gene data show CDR1 as MNHEY and CDR2 as SMNVEV (reference sequence). The V gene lost 2 bases and the J gene lost 7 bases, with 11 bases spanning the gap. The CDR3 covers 14 residues. The DNA for the CDR3 is TGTGCCAGCAGTTTACGGGGGGCCTTTGAAAAACTGTTTTTT. It specifies CASSLRGAFEKLFF.

This clone was recorded once. The chain joins TRBV30 to TRBJ2-7; D possibly corresponds to TRBD1 (6 bases). The CDR3 is made up of 13 amino acids. Trimming took 0 bases from V and 6 from J, leaving 12 bases between them. The germline V gene encodes CDR1 GTSNPN and CDR2 SVGIG (reference sequence). Here the CDR3 reads CAWSVAGAGEQYV. CDR3 sequence (DNA): TGTGCCTGGAGTGTAGCAGGGGCGGGCGAGCAGTACGTC.

The chain couples TRBV18 to TRBJ2-7, with 9 bases aligning to TRBD1. Trimming removed 1 base from V and 6 bases from J; junction bases left unmatched: 4. The germline gives CDR1 KGHSH, CDR2 LQKENI. There are 14 residues in the CDR3. In nucleotides, the CDR3 is TGTGCCAGCTCACCACTAGACAGGGGGAGCGAGCAGTACTTC. Translated, it gives CASSPLDRGSEQYF.

This clone was seen a few times. The genes are TRBV19 and TRBJ1-1, with D perhaps TRBD1 (6 bases). This CDR3 has 13 amino acids. The V and J ends lost 5 bases and 1 base respectively, with 8 bases between them. Germline CDR1 reads LNHDA; CDR2 reads SQIVND (reference sequence). This CDR3 is CASSSGANTEAFF. The DNA of the CDR3 is TGTGCCAGTAGTTCAGGGGCGAACACTGAAGCTTTCTTT. The whole variable domain, remainder taken from reference TRBV19 and TRBJ1-1, is DGGITQSPKYLFRKEGQNVTLSCEQNLNHDAMYWYRQDPGQGLRLIYYSQIVNDFQKGDIAEGYSVSREKKESFPLTVTSAQKNPTAFYLCASSSGANTEAFFGQGTRLTVV.

The V gene is TRBV27, the J gene TRBJ1-4; D unclear. The CDR3 has 15 amino acids. V was cut by 6 bases and J by 0 bases, with 11 bases left in between. CDR1 and CDR2 (germline): MNHEY, SMNVEV (reference sequence). The CDR3 bases are TGTGCCAGCAGAGAGAGCGGTGCAACTAATGAAAAACTGTTTTTT. Its translation is CASRESGATNEKLFF.

The chain is built from TRBV9 and TRBJ2-7, with D possibly matching TRBD1 (6 bases). Germline V gives CDR1 SGDLS, CDR2 YYNGEE. V lost 0 bases and J 6 bases, leaving 19 bases between the germline ends. The CDR3 has 16 residues. As DNA, the CDR3 is TGTGCCAGCAGCGTAGAAGCAGGGGTCGAGCCGGGCGAGCAGTACTTC. Its protein is CASSVEAGVEPGEQYF.